The next 11 T cell receptor beta chains were all read from a single sample in a study of pediatric ulcerative colitis. Some clones are missing from TCRdb's copy, which holds only in-frame ones; the method was immunoSEQ multiplex PCR. The sample lists about 17,000 clones, roughly 70% occurring once. The rectum was sampled with one to two pinch biopsies at colonoscopy. Sample: gut tissue. The receptors originated from a girl aged 10-17 years with moderate ulcerative colitis.

V gene TRBV4-1 combines with J gene TRBJ1-5; unclear D gene. The V gene's germline CDR1 is MGHRA and CDR2 YSYEKL. The CDR3 sequence is 15 residues long. V was clipped by 3 bases and J by 3 bases, with 12 bases between them. The CDR3 sequence: CASSQVAWLNQPQHF. As DNA, the CDR3 is TGCGCCAGCAGCCAGGTAGCTTGGCTCAATCAGCCCCAGCATTTT.

The V and J genes are TRBV11-2 and TRBJ1-4, with TRBD1 matching 9 bases. Germline CDR1 reads SGHAT; CDR2 reads FQNNGV. The CDR3 totals 15 residues. The ends lost 1 base at V and 8 bases at J; junction bases unmatched: 5. The CDR3 reads CASSLGTGEAEKLFF. Written as DNA, the CDR3 is TGTGCCAGCAGCTTAGGGACAGGGGAGGCGGAAAAACTGTTTTTT. The whole variable domain, remainder taken from reference TRBV11-2 and TRBJ1-4, is EAGVAQSPRYKIIEKRQSVAFWCNPISGHATLYWYQQILGQGPKLLIQFQNNGVVDDSQLPKDRFSAERLKGVDSTLKIQPAKLEDSAVYLCASSLGTGEAEKLFFGSGTQLSVL.

Note on this clone: Other DNA sequences in this specimen translate into the identical CDR3. The V call is TRBV27, the J call TRBJ2-7; D not certain. The germline V gene encodes CDR1 MNHEY and CDR2 SMNVEV (reference sequence). The CDR3 is 14 residues long. V lost 0 bases to trimming and J lost 1 base, with 7 bases between them. The CDR3 sequence: CASSLSPNSYEQYF. In DNA form, the CDR3 reads TGTGCCAGCAGTTTATCCCCCAATTCCTACGAGCAGTACTTC.

The rearrangement uses TRBV5-4 and TRBJ1-2; D gene ambiguous. V was trimmed by 0 bases and J by 8 bases, leaving 11 bases between them. CDR1 SGHNT and CDR2 YYREEE come from the germline V gene (reference sequence). This CDR3 spans 13 amino acids. The CDR3 loop reads CASSLVRSGGYTF. The CDR3 nucleotides read TGTGCCAGCAGCTTGGTGAGGTCAGGAGGCTACACCTTC.

This clone was picked up a small number of times. The chain employs TRBV21-1 and TRBJ2-2; the listed D gene, TRBD1, was not tested against the DNA. TRBV21-1 is designated a pseudogene. The CDR3 contains 16 residues. As DNA, the CDR3 is TGTGCCAGCAGCAACTGGCGACAGGAGTGTTTCGGGGAGCTGTTTTTT. This gives the protein CASSNWRQECFGELFF.

The V and J genes are TRBV10-3 and TRBJ2-1; no definite D call. The germline V gene encodes CDR1 ENHRY and CDR2 SYGVKD. The CDR3 extends over 13 amino acids. Trimming removed 8 bases at V and 0 bases at J, with 8 bases between. CDR3 amino acids: CAIAWGSYNEQFF. DNA for the CDR3: TGTGCCATCGCCTGGGGCTCCTACAATGAGCAGTTCTTC.

As for this clone: The junction differs from germline at one of its ends, possibly a read error. The rearrangement links TRBV13 to TRBJ2-3; TRBD2 aligns across 13 bases. The CDR3 is 16 residues long. The V gene's germline CDR1 is PRHDT and CDR2 FYEKMQ (reference sequence). CDR3 in DNA: TGTGCCAGCAGCGAAAGACTAGCGGGGGGCGCAGATATGCAGTATTTT. It is translated as CASSERLAGGADMQYF.

The J gene is TRBJ2-7, the V gene TRBV9; 7 positions match TRBD1. The CDR3 runs 14 residues. Trimming at V came to 4 bases and at J to 2 bases, leaving 6 bases not matched to a gene. The germline gives CDR1 SGDLS, CDR2 YYNGEE. CDR3 DNA sequence: TGTGCCAGCAGCCGGACAGGATTACCCTACGAGCAGTACTTC. It is translated as CASSRTGLPYEQYF.

This clone has only a few counts. V gene TRBV7-9 combines with J gene TRBJ1-1; a weak D match, TRBD1 (5 bases). Germline CDR1 reads SEHNR; CDR2 reads FQNEAQ (reference sequence). There are 15 residues in the CDR3. Trimming cost V 6 bases and J 4 bases, with 18 bases left between them. CDR3 sequence: CASSKTRGEGTEAFF. In DNA form, the CDR3 reads TGTGCCAGCAGTAAAACAAGGGGCGAGGGCACTGAAGCTTTCTTT.

This clone came up once. This chain uses TRBV28 with TRBJ2-7, with D maybe TRBD2 (5 bases). The CDR3 extends over 14 amino acids. V lost 4 bases, J lost 0 bases, and 10 bases lay in between. The germline gives CDR1 MDHEN, CDR2 SYDVKM. CDR3 loop: CASSSAGSSYEQYF. The CDR3 DNA is TGTGCCAGCAGTTCCGCGGGCAGCTCCTACGAGCAGTACTTC.

The V call is TRBV11-3, the J call TRBJ2-1; 9 nucleotides match TRBD2. V gave up 2 bases and J gave up 4 bases; unmatched junction bases: 3. Germline V CDR1 and CDR2: SGHNT, YENEEA. The CDR3 is 15 residues long. The CDR3, as DNA: TGTGCCAGCAGCTTAATGAGCGGGGGGTACAATGAGCAGTTCTTC. Protein product: CASSLMSGGYNEQFF.